This T cell receptor beta chain was recorded in a study of lymphopenia after photon versus proton radiotherapy. Points from the study as a whole: Proton therapy kept repertoires fairly stable, unlike photons, which gained effector/memory cells. Only patients who died were analyzed for survival; proton advantage is unproven. A bigger post-nadir fall in TCR diversity correlated inversely with survival time in deceased patients. Post-nadir diversity loss with photons came from oligoclonal expansion, particularly CD8+ Temra cells.

On this clone: Its specificity is not known.

Germline-derived CDR1 and CDR2 are MDHEN and SYDVKM. V was cut by 3 bases and J by 0 bases, with 8 bases left in between. CDR3 length: 14 amino acids. The method was immunoSEQ multiplex PCR; TCRdb's version includes in-frame clones alone and lacks a portion of them. The table has 35,000 to 45,000 clones, around 83% seen once. V and J are TRBV28 and TRBJ1-1; TRBD1 might be the D (6 bases). The sequence came from a woman aged 70 to 79 with pancreatic cancer. The sequenced sample was peripheral blood, obtained from a patient treated with proton-based radiotherapy. The CDR3 DNA reads as TGTGCCAGCAGTTTCACAGGGATGAACACTGAAGCTTTCTTT. Encoded protein: CASSFTGMNTEAFF.